The entry below describes one T cell receptor (beta chain). Germline lookup yields CDR1 SGHRS and CDR2 YFSETQ. Trimming left V 1 base short and J 1 base short, with 14 bases between. This CDR3 contains 17 residues. Original processing methods: For nucleated cells, counts were estimated from reference gene primer amplification. Clones were read by immunoSEQ multiplex PCR, and TCRdb kept only the in-frame ones, dropping some. The V and J calls and clone size are taken from that table; D and trimming were inferred from the DNA. The profile shows about 65,000 clones, about nine tenths of them singletons. The data derive from a study of blood T cell repertoires in COVID-19. Study context: Samples of COVID-19 (acute and convalescent) were obtained from the United States, Italy and Spain. From T cells, B-cell-depleted T cells, or PBMCs came the material, which was cDNA or gDNA.

The clonotype originates from a man aged 60-69 years with acute or convalescent COVID-19. Sequencing was carried out using peripheral blood. The chain links TRBV5-1 to TRBJ2-2; tentative D call: TRBD2 (5 bases). CDR3 DNA sequence: TGCGCCAGCAGCTTGCGAGGGTTTTCGCTGAACACCGGGGAGCTGTTTTTT. It specifies CASSLRGFSLNTGELFF.